A selection of T cell receptor beta chains follows, all from one sample in a study of T cell responses to AZD1222 COVID-19 vaccine. Clones were read by immunoSEQ multiplex PCR, and TCRdb kept only the in-frame ones, dropping some. The table has roughly 86,000 clones, 85% seen once. The specimen comprised peripheral blood, sampled 28 days after the second AZD1222 dose. These receptors were obtained from an adult who received the AZD1222 COVID-19 vaccine. CDR3s include the opening cysteine and the closing phenylalanine or tryptophan. A D gene is named only where the DNA matches it firmly. Some rows mark clone size as missing; the rest say once, few, many or name a class of expanded clone.

cdr3_aa,cdr3_nt,v_call,cdr3_length,d_call,j_call,clone_size
CASSLSPSTYEQYF,TGTGCCAGCAGCTTAAGCCCTAGCACCTACGAGCAGTACTTC,TRBV7-2,14,-,TRBJ2-7,-
CASLGQGYEQYF,TGTGCCAGCCTTGGACAGGGGTACGAGCAGTACTTC,TRBV12-3/TRBV12-4,12,TRBD1,TRBJ2-7,many
CATSNTGPSGGRNEQFF,TGTGCCACCAGTAATACTGGGCCTAGCGGGGGGCGGAATGAGCAGTTCTTC,TRBV24-1,17,TRBD2,TRBJ2-1,-
CASSYVDRGSGYTF,TGTGCCAGCAGTTACGTCGACAGGGGTAGTGGCTACACCTTC,TRBV6-5,14,TRBD1,TRBJ1-2,-
CASSQDGQTGETQYF,TGCGCCAGCAGCCAAGATGGACAAACGGGAGAGACCCAGTACTTC,TRBV4-1,15,-,TRBJ2-5,-
CASSMEASGSYEQYF,TGTGCCAGTAGTATGGAGGCTAGCGGGAGCTACGAGCAGTACTTC,TRBV19,15,TRBD2,TRBJ2-7,-
CANSGNTIYF,TGTGCCAACTCTGGAAACACCATATATTTT,TRBV25-1,10,-,TRBJ1-3,-
CAISDLSDGGYEQYF,TGTGCCATCAGTGATCTTTCGGACGGAGGCTACGAGCAGTACTTC,TRBV10-3,15,-,TRBJ2-7,once
CASSLTGLEVDTQYF,TGTGCCAGCAGCTTAACGGGACTAGAGGTAGATACGCAGTATTTT,TRBV7-3,15,TRBD2,TRBJ2-3,-
CASRSRGGTEAFF,TGTGCCAGCCGCTCGAGGGGTGGGACTGAAGCTTTCTTT,TRBV19,13,-,TRBJ1-1,-
CASSVDSSGAYNEQFF,TGTGCCAGCAGCGTAGATTCTAGCGGTGCCTACAATGAGCAGTTCTTC,TRBV9,16,TRBD2,TRBJ2-1,few
CASSDLQTSAFRQPQHF,TGTGCCAGCAGTGACCTACAGACCTCGGCCTTCCGTCAGCCCCAGCATTTT,TRBV6-4,17,-,TRBJ1-5,-
CASSFGVEQYF,TGTGCCAGCAGCTTTGGGGTCGAGCAGTACTTC,TRBV11-2,11,-,TRBJ2-7,-
CASSAGLGDTQYF,TGTGCCAGCAGCGCCGGACTAGGGGATACGCAGTATTTT,TRBV7-3,13,TRBD2,TRBJ2-3,once
CASSFGTGELFF,TGTGCCAGCAGTTTTGGAACCGGGGAGCTGTTTTTT,TRBV27,12,-,TRBJ2-2,-
CASSPPRLQNSYEQYF,TGTGCCAGCTCACCACCGCGGTTGCAGAACTCCTACGAGCAGTACTTC,TRBV18,16,-,TRBJ2-7,-
CATRDRGETQYF,TGCGCCACCAGGGACAGGGGGGAGACCCAGTACTTC,TRBV5-1,12,TRBD1,TRBJ2-5,-
CASSLARMNTEAFF,TGTGCCAGCAGCTTGGCCCGAATGAACACTGAAGCTTTCTTT,TRBV5-4,14,-,TRBJ1-1,few
CAIKREDSYNEQFF,TGTGCCATCAAGCGGGAAGACTCCTACAATGAGCAGTTCTTC,TRBV10-3,14,TRBD2,TRBJ2-1,-
CASSLPSANEKLFF,TGTGCCAGCAGTTTACCGTCAGCTAATGAAAAACTGTTTTTT,TRBV28,14,-,TRBJ1-4,-
CASSLGAGLTGELFF,TGTGCCAGCAGCTTAGGGGCAGGACTCACCGGGGAGCTGTTTTTT,TRBV11-2,15,-,TRBJ2-2,once
CASSQVGQDTEAFF,TGTGCCAGCAGCCAAGTCGGACAGGACACTGAAGCTTTCTTT,TRBV3-1/TRBV3-2,14,TRBD1,TRBJ1-1,-
CASSFLIGTQQETQYF,TGTGCCAGCAGCTTCTTAATCGGGACACAGCAAGAGACCCAGTACTTC,TRBV7-2,16,-,TRBJ2-5,-
CASSKLAGPPSTDTQYF,TGTGCCAGTAGCAAACTAGCGGGGCCCCCTAGCACAGATACGCAGTATTTT,TRBV19,17,TRBD2,TRBJ2-3,-
CASTSTGYNNSPLHF,TGTGCCAGTACTTCCACAGGATATAATAATTCACCCCTCCACTTT,TRBV19,15,-,TRBJ1-6,-
CASSLLRGIRFF,TGTGCCAGCAGTTTATTGAGGGGGATTCGGTTTTTT,TRBV28,12,-,TRBJ1-4,-
CASSLVQYGYTF,TGTGCCAGCAGCTTGGTGCAGTATGGCTACACCTTC,TRBV5-4,12,-,TRBJ1-2,-
CASSDSDGDGYTF,TGTGCCAGCAGTGACTCCGACGGAGATGGCTACACCTTC,TRBV6-4,13,-,TRBJ1-2,-
CASSLVGNEQFF,TGTGCCAGCAGCCTCGTAGGGAATGAGCAGTTCTTC,TRBV3-1/TRBV3-2,12,-,TRBJ2-1,-
CATPSGRALSGEQYF,TGTGCCACCCCTTCTGGGAGGGCTCTTTCGGGAGAGCAGTACTTC,TRBV6-4,15,TRBD2,TRBJ2-7,-
CASSLGGLTEAFF,TGTGCCAGCAGTTTAGGGGGACTCACTGAAGCTTTCTTT,TRBV28,13,-,TRBJ1-1,-
CASSPTLGLESWSEKLFF,TGTGCCAGCAGCCCGACTTTGGGGCTGGAAAGTTGGTCTGAAAAACTGTTTTTT,TRBV3-1/TRBV3-2,18,-,TRBJ1-4,-
CSVGQGDGYYGYTF,TGCAGCGTGGGTCAGGGGGATGGGTACTATGGCTACACCTTC,TRBV29-1,14,TRBD1,TRBJ1-2,-
CASSSQGASGDTQYF,TGTGCCAGCAGTTCCCAGGGGGCGAGTGGAGATACGCAGTATTTT,TRBV6-5,15,TRBD1,TRBJ2-3,few
CASSYLPGMGNEKLFF,TGTGCCAGCAGTTACCTCCCGGGGATGGGGAATGAAAAACTGTTTTTT,TRBV6-5,16,-,TRBJ1-4,-
CASSVDGGLDNEQFF,TGTGCCAGCAGCGTAGACGGGGGGCTGGACAATGAGCAGTTCTTC,TRBV9,15,-,TRBJ2-1,-
CASDTLGGGQPQHF,TGTGCCAGCGATACCCTGGGGGGGGGTCAGCCCCAGCATTTT,TRBV2,14,-,TRBJ1-5,-
CASSDRTGGGNTIYF,TGTGCCAGCAGTGACCGGACAGGGGGTGGAAACACCATATATTTT,TRBV25-1,15,TRBD1,TRBJ1-3,-
CASSPSGGGTDTQYF,TGTGCCAGCTCACCAAGCGGGGGTGGCACAGATACGCAGTATTTT,TRBV18,15,TRBD2,TRBJ2-3,-
CASNRRQTSTDTQYF,TGTGCCAGTAACCGCCGGCAGACTAGCACAGATACGCAGTATTTT,TRBV19,15,-,TRBJ2-3,-
CASSYWGQPQHF,TGTGCCAGCAGTTACTGGGGCCAGCCCCAGCATTTT,TRBV12-3/TRBV12-4,12,-,TRBJ1-5,-
CASSPRAGDQGNEQFF,TGTGCCAGCTCTCCAAGGGCGGGAGATCAGGGCAATGAGCAGTTCTTC,TRBV11-3,16,TRBD2,TRBJ2-1,-
CASSQQGPLYEQYF,TGCGCCAGCAGCCAACAGGGTCCCCTCTACGAGCAGTACTTC,TRBV5-1,14,-,TRBJ2-7,-
CASRGVSSLSKPYF,TGTGCCAGCAGGGGGGTGTCGTCCCTAAGCAAACCGTACTTC,TRBV27,14,-,TRBJ2-7,-
CASSPPGSYEQYF,TGTGCCAGCTCACCACCGGGATCCTACGAGCAGTACTTC,TRBV18,13,-,TRBJ2-7,once
CSSGLAGGQETQYF,TGCAGTTCAGGACTAGCGGGGGGGCAAGAGACCCAGTACTTC,TRBV29-1,14,TRBD2,TRBJ2-5,-
CTSGRGYNEQFF,TGCACCTCAGGTCGCGGGTACAATGAGCAGTTCTTC,TRBV29-1,12,-,TRBJ2-1,-
CASSELRGYTF,TGTGCCAGCAGTGAACTAAGAGGCTACACCTTC,TRBV6-1,11,-,TRBJ1-2,-
CASSSALTGAYGYTF,TGTGCCAGCAGCTCAGCTCTGACAGGGGCCTATGGCTACACCTTC,TRBV5-6,15,TRBD1,TRBJ1-2,-
CASSQSWNSQPQHF,TGCGCCAGCAGCCAATCATGGAATAGTCAGCCCCAGCATTTT,TRBV4-3,14,-,TRBJ1-5,-
CASSHWTGDQPQHF,TGTGCCAGCAGTCATTGGACAGGGGATCAGCCCCAGCATTTT,TRBV28,14,TRBD1,TRBJ1-5,-
CASSSGTFTGELFF,TGTGCCAGCAGCTCGGGGACTTTCACCGGGGAGCTGTTTTTT,TRBV5-8,14,-,TRBJ2-2,-
CASSQEGTGGTHEQYF,TGTGCCAGCAGCCAAGAAGGGACTGGGGGGACTCACGAGCAGTACTTC,TRBV14,16,-,TRBJ2-7,-
CASSGPLAGRNYEQYF,TGTGCCAGCAGCGGACCACTAGCGGGAAGGAACTACGAGCAGTACTTC,TRBV7-9,16,TRBD2,TRBJ2-7,-
CASGFGQTNEKLFF,TGTGCTAGTGGTTTTGGACAGACTAATGAAAAACTGTTTTTT,TRBV12-5,14,-,TRBJ1-4,-